This T cell receptor beta chain was profiled in a study of beta chain features in type 1 diabetes. As for the study in general: Healthy donors resembled patients in age, gender and cell yields. Findings and limits, study-wide: Among all four CD4+ subsets, Type 1 diabetes patients had TCRB CDR3s that were moderately but significantly shorter. VDJ junctions from patients with type 1 diabetes contained fewer insertions and more deletions.

Germline CDR1 reads SNHLY; CDR2 reads FYNNEI. This CDR3 spans 12 amino acids. V dropped 1 base and J dropped 4 bases, with 4 bases sitting between them. This clone was recorded at least ten times. Antigen specificity is unknown. Every isolated RNA sample was fully reverse transcribed, so sequencing captured expressed TCRB transcripts. Generated by immunoSEQ multiplex PCR, the TCRdb table keeps only in-frame clones and is missing some. The sample contains 100,000 to 150,000 clones, about 16% of which appear only once. V gene TRBV2 combines with J gene TRBJ1-2; no clear D gene. Material: central memory CD4+ T cells from blood. This clonotype was sampled from a man aged 30 to 45 with type 1 diabetes. The CDR3 sequence is CASSEESYGYTF. The DNA of the CDR3 is TGTGCCAGCAGTGAAGAGTCCTATGGCTACACCTTC.